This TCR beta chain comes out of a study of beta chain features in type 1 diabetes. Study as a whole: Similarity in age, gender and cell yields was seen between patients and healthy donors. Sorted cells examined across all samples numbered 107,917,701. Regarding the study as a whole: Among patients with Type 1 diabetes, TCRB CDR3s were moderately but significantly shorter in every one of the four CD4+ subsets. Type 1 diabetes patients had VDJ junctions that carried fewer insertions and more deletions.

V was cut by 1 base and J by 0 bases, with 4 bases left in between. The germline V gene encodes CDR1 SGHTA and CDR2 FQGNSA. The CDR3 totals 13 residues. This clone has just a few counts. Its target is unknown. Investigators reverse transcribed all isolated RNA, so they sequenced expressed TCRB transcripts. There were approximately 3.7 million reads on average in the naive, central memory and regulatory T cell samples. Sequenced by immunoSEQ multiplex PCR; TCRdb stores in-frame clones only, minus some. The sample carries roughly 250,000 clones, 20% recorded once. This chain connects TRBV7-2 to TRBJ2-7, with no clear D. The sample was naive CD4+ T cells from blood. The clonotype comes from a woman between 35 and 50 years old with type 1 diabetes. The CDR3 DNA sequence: TGTGCCAGCAGCTTAGACACCTCCTACGAGCAGTACTTC. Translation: CASSLDTSYEQYF.